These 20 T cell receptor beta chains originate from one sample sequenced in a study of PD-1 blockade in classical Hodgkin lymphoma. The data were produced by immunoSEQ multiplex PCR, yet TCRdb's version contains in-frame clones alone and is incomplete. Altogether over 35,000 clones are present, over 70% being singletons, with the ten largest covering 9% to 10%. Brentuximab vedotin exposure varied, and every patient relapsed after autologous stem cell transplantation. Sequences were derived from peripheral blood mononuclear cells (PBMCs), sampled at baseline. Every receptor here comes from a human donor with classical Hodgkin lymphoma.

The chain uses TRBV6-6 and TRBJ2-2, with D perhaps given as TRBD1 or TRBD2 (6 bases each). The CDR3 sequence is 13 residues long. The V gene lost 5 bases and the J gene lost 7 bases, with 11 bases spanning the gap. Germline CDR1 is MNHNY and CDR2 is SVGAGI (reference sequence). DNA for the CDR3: TGTGCCAGCAGTCGAGGGGGGAGCGGGGAGCTGTTTTTT. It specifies CASSRGGSGELFF.

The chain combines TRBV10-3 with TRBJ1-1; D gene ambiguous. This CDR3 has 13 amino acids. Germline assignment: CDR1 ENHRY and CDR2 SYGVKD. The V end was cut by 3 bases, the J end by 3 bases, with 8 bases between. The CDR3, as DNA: TGTGCCATCAGTGAAAGGGAGGACACTGAAGCTTTCTTT. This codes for CAISEREDTEAFF.

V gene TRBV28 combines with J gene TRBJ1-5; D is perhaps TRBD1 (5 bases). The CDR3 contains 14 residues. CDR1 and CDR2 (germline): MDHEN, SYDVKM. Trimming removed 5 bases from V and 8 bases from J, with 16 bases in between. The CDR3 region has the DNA TGTGCCAGCAGTATAAAGAAGGGGTTGAAGCCCCAGCATTTT. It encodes CASSIKKGLKPQHF.

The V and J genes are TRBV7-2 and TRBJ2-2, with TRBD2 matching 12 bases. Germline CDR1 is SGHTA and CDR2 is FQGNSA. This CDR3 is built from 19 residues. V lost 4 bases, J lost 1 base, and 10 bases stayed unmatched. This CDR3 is CASSSGLAGSVKNTGELFF. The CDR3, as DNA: TGTGCCAGCAGCTCGGGACTAGCGGGCTCTGTAAAGAACACCGGGGAGCTGTTTTTT.

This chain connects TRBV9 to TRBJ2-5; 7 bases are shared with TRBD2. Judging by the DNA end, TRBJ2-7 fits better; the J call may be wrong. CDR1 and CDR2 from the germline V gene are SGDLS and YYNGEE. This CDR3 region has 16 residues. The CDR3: CASTSFRRGLTYEQYF. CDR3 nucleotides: TGTGCCAGCACATCGTTTAGGAGGGGACTAACCTACGAGCAGTACTTC.

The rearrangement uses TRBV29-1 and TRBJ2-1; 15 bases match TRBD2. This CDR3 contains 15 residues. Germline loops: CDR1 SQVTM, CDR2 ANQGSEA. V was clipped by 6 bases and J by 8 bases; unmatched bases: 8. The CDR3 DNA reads TGCAGCGTAGACGGACTAGCGGGAGGGTTGGATGAGCAGTTCTTC. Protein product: CSVDGLAGGLDEQFF.

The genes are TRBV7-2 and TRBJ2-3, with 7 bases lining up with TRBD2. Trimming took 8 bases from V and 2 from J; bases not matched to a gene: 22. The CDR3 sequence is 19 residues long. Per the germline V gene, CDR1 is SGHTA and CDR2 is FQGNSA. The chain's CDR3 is CASSYVLGLAESSTDTQYF. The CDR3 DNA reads TGTGCCAGCTCCTATGTTCTCGGTCTAGCGGAAAGTTCCACAGATACGCAGTATTTT.

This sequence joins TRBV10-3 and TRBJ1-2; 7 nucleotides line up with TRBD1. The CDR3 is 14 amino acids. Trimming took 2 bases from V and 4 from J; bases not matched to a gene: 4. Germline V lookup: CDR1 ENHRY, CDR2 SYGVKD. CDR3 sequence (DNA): TGTGCCATCAGTGAGAAACAGGGGCCCTATGGCTACACCTTC. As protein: CAISEKQGPYGYTF.

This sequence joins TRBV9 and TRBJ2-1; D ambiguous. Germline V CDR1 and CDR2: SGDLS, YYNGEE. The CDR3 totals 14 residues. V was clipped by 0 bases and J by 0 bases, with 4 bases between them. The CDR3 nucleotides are TGTGCCAGCAGCGTAGTCCACTCCTACAATGAGCAGTTCTTC. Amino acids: CASSVVHSYNEQFF.

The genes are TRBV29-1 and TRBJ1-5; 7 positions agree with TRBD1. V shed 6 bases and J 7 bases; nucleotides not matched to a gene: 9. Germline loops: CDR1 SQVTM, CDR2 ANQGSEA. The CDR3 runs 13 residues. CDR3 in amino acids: CSVATGAEQPQHF. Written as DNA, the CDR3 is TGCAGCGTGGCCACAGGGGCAGAACAGCCCCAGCATTTT.

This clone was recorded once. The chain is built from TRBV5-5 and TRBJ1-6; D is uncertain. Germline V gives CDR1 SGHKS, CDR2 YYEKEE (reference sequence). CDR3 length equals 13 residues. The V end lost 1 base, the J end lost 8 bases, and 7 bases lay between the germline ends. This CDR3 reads CASSLTGDSPLHF. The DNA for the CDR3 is TGTGCCAGCAGCTTGACGGGAGATTCACCCCTCCACTTT.

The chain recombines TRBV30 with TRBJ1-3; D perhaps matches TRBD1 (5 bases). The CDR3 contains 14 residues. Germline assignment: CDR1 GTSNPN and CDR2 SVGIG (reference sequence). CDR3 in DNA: TGTGCTTACAACACCGGGGCGAAGACGGACACCATATATTTT. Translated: CAYNTGAKTDTIYF.

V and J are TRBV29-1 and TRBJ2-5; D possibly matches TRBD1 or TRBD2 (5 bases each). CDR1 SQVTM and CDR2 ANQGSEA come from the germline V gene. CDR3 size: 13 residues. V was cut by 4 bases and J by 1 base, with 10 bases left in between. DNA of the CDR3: TGCAGCGTTGCTGAGGGGCCCCAAGAGACCCAGTACTTC. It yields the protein CSVAEGPQETQYF.

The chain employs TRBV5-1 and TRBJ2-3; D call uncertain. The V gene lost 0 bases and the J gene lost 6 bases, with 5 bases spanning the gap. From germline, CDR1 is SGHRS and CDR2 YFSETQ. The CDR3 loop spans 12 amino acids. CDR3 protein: CASSLAEDTQYF. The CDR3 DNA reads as TGCGCCAGCAGCTTGGCCGAGGATACGCAGTATTTT.

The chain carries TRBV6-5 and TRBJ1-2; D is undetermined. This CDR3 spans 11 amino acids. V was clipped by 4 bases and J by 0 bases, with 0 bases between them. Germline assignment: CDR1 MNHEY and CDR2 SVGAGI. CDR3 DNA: TGTGCCAGCAGTTCTAACTATGGCTACACCTTC. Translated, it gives CASSSNYGYTF.

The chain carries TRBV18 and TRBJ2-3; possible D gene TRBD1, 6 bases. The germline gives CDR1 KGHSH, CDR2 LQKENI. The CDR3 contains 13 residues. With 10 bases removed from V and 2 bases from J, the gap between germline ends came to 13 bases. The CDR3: CANSRTATDTQYF. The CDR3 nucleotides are TGTGCCAATTCTAGGACAGCCACAGATACGCAGTATTTT.

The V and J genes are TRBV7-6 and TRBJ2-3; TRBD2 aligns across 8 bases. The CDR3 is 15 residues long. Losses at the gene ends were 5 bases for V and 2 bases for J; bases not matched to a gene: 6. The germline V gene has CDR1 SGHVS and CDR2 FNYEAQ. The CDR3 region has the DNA TGTGCCAGCAGCCTGGGTAGCGGGAACACAGATACGCAGTATTTT. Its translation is CASSLGSGNTDTQYF.

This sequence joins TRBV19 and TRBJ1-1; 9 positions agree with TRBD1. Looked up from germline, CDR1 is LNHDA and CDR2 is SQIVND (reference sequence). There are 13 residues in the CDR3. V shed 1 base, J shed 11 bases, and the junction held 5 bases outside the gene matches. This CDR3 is CASSIVTGGMAFF. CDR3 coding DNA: TGTGCCAGTAGTATAGTTACAGGGGGCATGGCTTTCTTT.

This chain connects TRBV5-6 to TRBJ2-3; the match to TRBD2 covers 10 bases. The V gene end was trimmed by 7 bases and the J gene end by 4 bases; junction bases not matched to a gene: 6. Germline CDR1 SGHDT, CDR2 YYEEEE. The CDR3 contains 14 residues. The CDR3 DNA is TGTGCCAGCGGTCCGGGACTAGCGTCAGATACGCAGTATTTT. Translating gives CASGPGLASDTQYF.

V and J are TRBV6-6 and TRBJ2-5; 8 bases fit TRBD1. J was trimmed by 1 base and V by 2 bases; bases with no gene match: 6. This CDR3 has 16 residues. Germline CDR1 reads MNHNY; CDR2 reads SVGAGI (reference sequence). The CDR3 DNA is TGTGCCAGCAGTTACGGACAGGGAGGCTTCCAAGAGACCCAGTACTTC. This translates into CASSYGQGGFQETQYF.